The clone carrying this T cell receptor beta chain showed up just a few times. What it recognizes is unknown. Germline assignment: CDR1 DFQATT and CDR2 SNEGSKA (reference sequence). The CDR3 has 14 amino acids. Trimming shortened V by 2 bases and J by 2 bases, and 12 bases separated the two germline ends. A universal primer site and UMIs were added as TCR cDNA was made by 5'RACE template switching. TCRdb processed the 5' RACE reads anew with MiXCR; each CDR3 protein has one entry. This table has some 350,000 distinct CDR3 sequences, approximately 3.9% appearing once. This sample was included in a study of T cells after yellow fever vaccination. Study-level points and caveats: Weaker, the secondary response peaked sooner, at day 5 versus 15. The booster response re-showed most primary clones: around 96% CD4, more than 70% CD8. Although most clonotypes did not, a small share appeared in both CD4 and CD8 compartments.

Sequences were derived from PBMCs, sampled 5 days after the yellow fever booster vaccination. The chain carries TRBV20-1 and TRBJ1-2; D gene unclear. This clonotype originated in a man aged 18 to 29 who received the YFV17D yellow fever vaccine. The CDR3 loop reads CSARTGGENYGYTF. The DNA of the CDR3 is TGCAGTGCTAGAACCGGCGGGGAAAACTATGGCTACACCTTC.